These 9 T cell receptor beta chains originate from one sample sequenced in a study of T cell changes during pregnancy in multiple sclerosis. The table came from immunoSEQ multiplex PCR; TCRdb's copy has only in-frame clones and leaves some out. This sample has about 34,000 clones, with approximately 90% found just once. Sample: peripheral blood, taken in the second trimester of pregnancy. These receptors were collected from a female donor in good health, enrolled as a control in a pregnancy study.

This chain uses TRBV27 with TRBJ1-4; a possible D gene is TRBD1 (6 bases). This CDR3 comprises 14 residues. Germline-derived CDR1 and CDR2 are MNHEY and SMNVEV (reference sequence). Trimming left V 5 bases short and J 9 bases short, with 16 bases between. Here the CDR3 reads CASSPPSGGQKLFF. The DNA of the CDR3 is TGTGCCAGCAGTCCCCCTTCCGGGGGGCAAAAACTGTTTTTT.

The V call is TRBV5-4, the J call TRBJ2-7, with 8 bases fitting TRBD2. The CDR3 loop spans 16 amino acids. V gave up 4 bases and J gave up 2 bases; unmatched junction bases: 11. Germline V lookup: CDR1 SGHNT, CDR2 YYREEE (reference sequence). The CDR3 reads CASSGTGVAGTYEQYF. CDR3 nucleotides: TGTGCCAGCAGCGGCACTGGGGTAGCGGGGACCTACGAGCAGTACTTC.

The chain combines TRBV10-3 with TRBJ1-4; tentatively, D is TRBD1 (6 bases). V shed 6 bases and J shed 8 bases, with 19 bases lying between them. Germline lookup yields CDR1 ENHRY and CDR2 SYGVKD. The CDR3 sequence is 15 residues long. CDR3 nucleotides: TGTGCCATCAGCCGCCAGGGAGGGGGGAGCGAAAAACTGTTTTTT. Amino acid sequence: CAISRQGGGSEKLFF.

The CDR3 loop is CASSSGGRAGEKETQYF. The CDR3 region has the DNA TGCGCCAGCAGCTCCGGGGGGAGGGCCGGGGAGAAAGAGACCCAGTACTTC. This sequence joins TRBV5-1 and TRBJ2-5; 7 nucleotides agree with TRBD2. J was trimmed by 3 bases and V by 3 bases; bases with no gene match: 14. Germline loops: CDR1 SGHRS, CDR2 YFSETQ. CDR3 length: 17 residues. The entire variable domain, with the rest obtained from reference TRBV5-1 and TRBJ2-5, is as follows: KAGVTQTPRYLIKTRGQQVTLSCSPISGHRSVSWYQQTPGQGLQFLFEYFSETQRNKGNFPGRFSGRQFSNSRSEMNVSTLELGDSALYLCASSSGGRAGEKETQYFGPGTRLLVL.

V usage is TRBV9 and J usage is TRBJ1-2; D is unclear. The V gene's germline CDR1 is SGDLS and CDR2 YYNGEE. Trimming removed 1 base from V and 6 bases from J, with 7 bases in between. The CDR3 consists of 12 residues. The CDR3 nucleotides are TGTGCCAGCAGCGTACGGGGAAATGGCTACACCTTC. Translated, it gives CASSVRGNGYTF.

This chain links TRBV6-5 with TRBJ2-3; tentatively, D is TRBD2 (6 bases). Trimming took 8 bases from V and 1 from J, leaving 16 bases between them. Germline V gives CDR1 MNHEY, CDR2 SVGAGI. CDR3 length equals 15 residues. In DNA, the CDR3 is TGTGCCAGCTCTGGCGGGGTAGCGGGCACAGATACGCAGTATTTT. Amino acids: CASSGGVAGTDTQYF.

The V gene is TRBV9, the J gene TRBJ2-3, with 8 bases identical to TRBD1. J gave up 3 bases and V 1 base, and 10 bases lay outside the gene matches. The germline V gene has CDR1 SGDLS and CDR2 YYNGEE. This CDR3 is 17 amino acids long. For the CDR3, the DNA is TGTGCCAGCAGCGTACCCCAGACAGGGGTAGGTACAGATACGCAGTATTTT. Translation gives CASSVPQTGVGTDTQYF.

This clone came up once. The chain joins TRBV7-2 to TRBJ1-2; tentatively, D is TRBD1 (5 bases). CDR3 length equals 13 residues. From germline, CDR1 is SGHTA and CDR2 FQGNSA. V was cut by 4 bases and J by 2 bases, with 8 bases left in between. The CDR3: CASSSRQNYGYTF. Written as DNA, the CDR3 is TGTGCCAGCAGCTCACGACAGAACTATGGCTACACCTTC.

The V call is TRBV5-1, the J call TRBJ2-6; a weak D match, TRBD1 (5 bases). The germline V gene encodes CDR1 SGHRS and CDR2 YFSETQ. CDR3 length: 16 amino acids. Trimming stripped 6 bases from V and 4 bases from J, with 17 bases between. CDR3 residues: CASKFLVGAGANVLTF. CDR3 in DNA: TGCGCCAGCAAGTTCCTCGTAGGGGCAGGGGCCAACGTCCTGACTTTC.